This T cell receptor beta chain was retrieved from a study of response to subunit inactivated influenza vaccine. The ends were cut back, 0 bases at V and 5 bases at J, with 13 bases in the middle. CDR1 GTSNPN and CDR2 SVGIG come from the germline V gene (reference sequence). The CDR3 has 15 residues. TCRdb called the RT-PCR reads again in MiXCR, with one record for every CDR3 protein. The sample records roughly 620,000 distinct CDR3 sequences, 11% being singletons. These same records also appear under a second study, on T cells expressing NK-cell markers. That study adds: In generating TCR beta cDNA, 5'RACE template switching with UMIs was used. NKG2C+ dominant clonotype frequencies in roughly six donors were roughly 1.0-7.5% of CD8+ T cells. It was still unclear whether expanded NKG2C+ T cell clones were HCMV specific.

The sequencing used PBMCs from blood, collected on the day of vaccination. The chain couples TRBV30 to TRBJ2-2; D call uncertain. The sequence was collected from a man in his fifties or sixties who received an inactivated influenza vaccine. As DNA, the CDR3 is TGTGCCTGGAGTGTAAACGGAATAAGAACCGGGGAGCTGTTTTTT. Protein: CAWSVNGIRTGELFF.